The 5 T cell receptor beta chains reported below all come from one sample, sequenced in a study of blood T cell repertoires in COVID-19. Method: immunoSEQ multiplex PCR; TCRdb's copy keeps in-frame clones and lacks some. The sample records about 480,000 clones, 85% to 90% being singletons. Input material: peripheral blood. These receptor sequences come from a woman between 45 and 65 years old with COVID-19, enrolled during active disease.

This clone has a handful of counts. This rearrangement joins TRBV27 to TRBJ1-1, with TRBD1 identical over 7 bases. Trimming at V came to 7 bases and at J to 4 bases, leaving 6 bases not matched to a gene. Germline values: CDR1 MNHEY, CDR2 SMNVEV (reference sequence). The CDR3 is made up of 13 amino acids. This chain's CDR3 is CASNRGAGTEAFF. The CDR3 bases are TGTGCCAGCAACAGGGGAGCGGGCACTGAAGCTTTCTTT.

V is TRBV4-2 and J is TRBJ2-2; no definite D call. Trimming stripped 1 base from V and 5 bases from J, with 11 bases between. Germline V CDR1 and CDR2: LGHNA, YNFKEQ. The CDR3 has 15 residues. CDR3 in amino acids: CASSQARLETGELFF. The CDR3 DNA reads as TGTGCCAGCAGCCAAGCGCGGTTGGAGACCGGGGAGCTGTTTTTT.

The CDR3 here is CASSRGDKGIRDTQYF. CDR3 DNA: TGTGCCAGCAGTCGGGGGGACAAAGGAATCAGAGATACGCAGTATTTT. V usage is TRBV28 and J usage is TRBJ2-3; D may be TRBD2 (7 bases). Trimming cost V 5 bases and J 5 bases, with 20 bases left between them. Germline-derived CDR1 and CDR2 are MDHEN and SYDVKM. The CDR3 is made up of 16 amino acids.

CDR3 nucleotides: TGTGCCAGCAGTCGATCGGGGGAGACCCAGTACTTC. This translates into CASSRSGETQYF. The chain combines TRBV11-3 with TRBJ2-5; maybe TRBD2 (5 bases). Per the germline V gene, CDR1 is SGHNT and CDR2 is YENEEA. The CDR3 loop spans 12 amino acids. Trimming removed 6 bases from V and 5 bases from J, with 10 bases in between. Combining the CDR3 with reference TRBV11-3 and TRBJ2-5 gives the whole variable domain EAGVVQSPRYKIIEKKQPVAFWCNPISGHNTLYWYLQNLGQGPELLIRYENEEAVDDSQLPKDRFSAERLKGVDSTLKIQPAELGDSAVYLCASSRSGETQYFGPGTRLLVL.

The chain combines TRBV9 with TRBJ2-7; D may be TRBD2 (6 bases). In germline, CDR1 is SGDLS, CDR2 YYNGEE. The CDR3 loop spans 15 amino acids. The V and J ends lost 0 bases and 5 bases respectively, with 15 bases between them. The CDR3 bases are TGTGCCAGCAGCGTAGGGGCGGGGTCGCAACACGAGCAGTACTTC. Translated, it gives CASSVGAGSQHEQYF.